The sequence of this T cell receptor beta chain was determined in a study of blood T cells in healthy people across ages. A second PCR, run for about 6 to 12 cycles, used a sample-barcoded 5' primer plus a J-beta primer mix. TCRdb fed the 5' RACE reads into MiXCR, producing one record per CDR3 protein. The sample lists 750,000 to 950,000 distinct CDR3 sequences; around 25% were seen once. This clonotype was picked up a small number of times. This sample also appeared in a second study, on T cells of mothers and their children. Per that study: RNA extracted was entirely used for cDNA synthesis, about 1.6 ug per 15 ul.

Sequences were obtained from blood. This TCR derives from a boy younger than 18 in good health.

CDR3 residues: CATQPSGANVLTF. Written as DNA, the CDR3 is TGTGCCACACAGCCCTCTGGGGCCAACGTCCTGACTTTC. The chain employs TRBV30 and TRBJ2-6; no firm D call. Germline values: CDR1 GTSNPN, CDR2 SVGIG (reference sequence). V was shortened by 8 bases and J by 0 bases, with 8 bases between the two germline ends. This CDR3 is 13 amino acids long.